This T cell receptor (beta chain) was recorded in a study of T cells in women clearing cervical HPV infection. Study-wide context: Controls were women whose single incident HPV16 infection cleared within 12 months without precancer or cancer. Cases' blood sampling followed lesion detection by median roughly 160 days (90 to 200).

The germline gives CDR1 SGHDT, CDR2 YYEEEE. The CDR3 consists of 15 residues. The ends lost 4 bases at V and 5 bases at J; junction bases unmatched: 8. Clones were sequenced by immunoSEQ multiplex PCR, and TCRdb holds only the in-frame ones, with some missing. Its listing shows fewer than 50,000 clones. With respect to this clone: The antigen remains undetermined. The sequenced fragment ends 3 residues before the CDR3 boundary, so the rest is inferred from the germline J gene.

Study-level results: Cases and controls were distinguished at AUC around 0.8 by richness and V genes.

This sequence joins TRBV5-6 and TRBJ1-4; TRBD1 aligns across 7 bases. This receptor was identified in a woman aged 18-70 years with a cervical HPV16 infection that either progressed to CIN3+ or cleared (not recorded which). The sample taken for sequencing was blood buffy coat. The CDR3 sequence is CASSDTGAVNEKLFF. The part of the CDR3 DNA that was read is TGTGCCAGCAGCGATACAGGGGCCGTAAATGAAAAA.